One T cell receptor (beta chain) is described in this entry. This clone was picked up one time. Its antigen is currently not known. Per-nucleotide qualities are absent, and no much larger clonotype sits a single base away. The sample originates from a study of blood T cell repertoires in COVID-19 (dated by TCRdb to between 2020 and 2021). Turning to the overall study: Samples from collaborators originated in the United States, Italy and Spain and spanned both the acute and convalescent phases of COVID-19. The sample metadata nearly always contained a de-identified subject ID, COVID-19 status, age in years and sex. The repertoires were released in a freely available public database meant as a resource for research on the immune response to SARS-CoV-2. The prospective study material was composed of cDNA or gDNA derived from T cells, B-cell-depleted T cells, or PBMCs. HLA class I and class II types, where available, came from metadata supplied by the sample provider rather than from assay-based typing. The samples were drawn from the first 160 participants of the ongoing ImmuneRACE study and from under 1,500 subjects provided by 6 global collaborators. The dataset comprised deeply sampled blood TCRbeta repertoires from subjects exposed to, actively infected with, or recovered from COVID-19. Points the paper makes about the study in general: Clinical and demographic metadata were provided uncurated, with the amount varying by source and participant.

V sheds 5 bases and J sheds 0 bases, leaving 7 bases between their ends. Inclusive of the bounding cysteine and phenylalanine, the CDR3 is 13 residues long. The read is trimmed to its CDR3 DNA, 39 bases read in frame from base 1. Whole blood was collected in K2EDTA tubes by collaborating institutions according to the institutions' own protocols. For TCRbeta analysis, collaborators shipped samples as frozen whole blood, isolated PBMCs, or DNA extracted from either of those sample types. The immunoSEQ Assay, a bias-controlled multiplex PCR, was used to amplify TCRbeta CDR3 regions from genomic DNA. As for the original processing: The number of nucleated cells in each sample was estimated by amplification of reference gene primers within the assay. To quantify the absolute abundance of each unique TCRbeta CDR3 rearrangement, sequence reads were collapsed and filtered. For each sample, productive Simpson clonality was calculated as the square root of Simpson's diversity index over productive rearrangements. This immuneACCESS table, as held by TCRdb, lists in-frame sequences with V and J called but not all clones. Of the missing ones, under half trace to an unresolved V gene in checked studies; the others have no known cause. V and J calls and clone size are as listed in that table; D and trimming were resolved from the DNA. Across this sample there are some 210,000 clones, with 82% seen only once. The top ten clones comprise about 12% of the sample.

The rearrangement combines TRBV12-3 or TRBV12-4 with TRBJ1-1; the D region possibly corresponds to TRBD1 (5 bases align). Sequenced sample: peripheral blood. This clonotype originated in a middle-aged woman with acute or convalescent COVID-19. The CDR3 in this case is CASSTGMNTEAFF. The sequenced DNA: TGTGCCAGCAGTACAGGAATGAACACTGAAGCTTTCTTT.